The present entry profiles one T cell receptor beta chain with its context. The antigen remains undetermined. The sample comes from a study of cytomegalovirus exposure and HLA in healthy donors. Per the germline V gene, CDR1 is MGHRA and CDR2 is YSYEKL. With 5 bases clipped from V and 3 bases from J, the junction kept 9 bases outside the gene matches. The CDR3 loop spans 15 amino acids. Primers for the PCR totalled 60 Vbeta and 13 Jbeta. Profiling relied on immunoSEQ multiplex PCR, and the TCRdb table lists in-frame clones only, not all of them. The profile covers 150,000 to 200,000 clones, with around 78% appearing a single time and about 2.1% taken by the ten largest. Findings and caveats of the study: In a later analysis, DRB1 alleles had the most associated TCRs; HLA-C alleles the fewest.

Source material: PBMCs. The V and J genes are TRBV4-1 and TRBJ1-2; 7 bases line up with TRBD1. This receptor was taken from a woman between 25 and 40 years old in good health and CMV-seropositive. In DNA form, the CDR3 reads TGCGCCAGCAGCTCCCGACAGGGTGAGGACTATGGCTACACCTTC. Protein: CASSSRQGEDYGYTF.